The 25 T cell receptor beta chains below all came from one sample that was sequenced in a study of cytomegalovirus exposure and HLA in healthy donors. In the PCR, 60 Vbeta and 13 Jbeta primers were used. The method was immunoSEQ multiplex PCR; TCRdb's version includes in-frame clones alone and lacks a portion of them. The table has about 77,000 clones, around 78% seen once. Source material: PBMCs. The receptors here all came from a man between 35 and 55 years old in good health and CMV-seronegative.

V gene TRBV4-1 combines with J gene TRBJ1-2, with a tentative D call TRBD1 (6 bases). CDR1 is MGHRA, CDR2 YSYEKL, per germline. CDR3 size: 14 residues. The V and J ends lost 0 bases and 5 bases respectively, with 10 bases between them. The CDR3 nucleotides are TGCGCCAGCAGCCAAGACAGGGGTGGGTATGGCTACACCTTC. This encodes CASSQDRGGYGYTF.

The V gene is TRBV6-6, the J gene TRBJ1-3, with 8 bases lining up with TRBD1. The V segment lost 2 bases and the J segment 4 bases; nucleotides outside the gene matches: 7. Germline V gene data show CDR1 as MNHNY and CDR2 as SVGAGI (reference sequence). This CDR3 is 16 amino acids long. The DNA of the CDR3 is TGTGCCAGCAGTTACCCACAGACAGGGGCGGGAAACACCATATATTTT. This encodes CASSYPQTGAGNTIYF.

The V gene is TRBV29-1, the J gene TRBJ1-5; D is perhaps TRBD1 (6 bases). V was trimmed by 6 bases and J by 1 base, leaving 7 bases between them. The CDR3 runs to 12 residues. The germline V gene encodes CDR1 SQVTM and CDR2 ANQGSEA. As DNA, the CDR3 is TGCAGCGTAGGGGGAAGCAATCAGCCCCAGCATTTT. It translates to CSVGGSNQPQHF.

V gene TRBV6-5 combines with J gene TRBJ1-6, with a weak D call TRBD1 (6 bases). Germline V gene data show CDR1 as MNHEY and CDR2 as SVGAGI. There are 14 residues in the CDR3. Trimming removed 6 bases from V and 7 bases from J, with 13 bases in between. The CDR3 region has the DNA TGTGCCAGCAGGGGACACGCGGCCAATTCACCCCTCCACTTT. Translated: CASRGHAANSPLHF.

This clone came up a few times. The CDR3 DNA reads as TGTGCCAGCACCGTTCCACAGGGCTTAAGCTATGGCTACACCTTC. Its protein is CASTVPQGLSYGYTF. The chain links TRBV5-8 to TRBJ1-2; a possible D gene is TRBD1 (6 bases). V was cut by 6 bases and J by 4 bases, with 19 bases left in between. This CDR3 spans 15 amino acids. Germline CDR1 SGHTS, CDR2 YDEGEE.

The V gene is TRBV7-2, the J gene TRBJ2-2; D might be TRBD1 (6 bases). In germline, CDR1 is SGHTA, CDR2 FQGNSA. This CDR3 spans 14 amino acids. Trimming took off 5 bases at V and 6 bases at J, with 13 bases between the two ends. CDR3 sequence (DNA): TGTGCCAGCAGCGAAACCAGGGGACCCGGGGAGCTGTTTTTT. It yields the protein CASSETRGPGELFF.

The J gene is TRBJ2-1, the V gene TRBV5-1; 11 bases line up with TRBD2. The CDR3 extends over 16 amino acids. CDR1 and CDR2 from the germline V gene are SGHRS and YFSETQ. Unmatched junction bases numbered 8, after V lost 2 bases and J lost 7 bases. As DNA, the CDR3 is TGCGCCAGCAGCTTAGGTTCTAGCGGGAGGTGGAATGAGCAGTTCTTC. It translates to CASSLGSSGRWNEQFF.

The chain has TRBV6-5 and TRBJ2-5, with D uncertain. The DNA end is more similar to TRBJ2-7, so the J call may be wrong. The CDR3 runs to 11 residues. Germline V lookup: CDR1 MNHEY, CDR2 SVGAGI. The CDR3 DNA is TGTGCCAGCAGGCGCTCCTACGAGCAGTACTTC. This codes for CASRRSYEQYF.

This sequence joins TRBV19 and TRBJ1-2; the match to TRBD1 covers 7 bases. Per the germline V gene, CDR1 is LNHDA and CDR2 is SQIVND (reference sequence). The CDR3 has 15 residues. V shed 3 bases, J shed 4 bases, and the junction held 8 bases outside the gene matches. CDR3 residues: CASSMRPGGAYGYTF. CDR3 nucleotide sequence: TGTGCCAGTAGTATGCGGCCAGGGGGTGCCTATGGCTACACCTTC. The whole variable domain, filled in from reference TRBV19 and TRBJ1-2, reads DGGITQSPKYLFRKEGQNVTLSCEQNLNHDAMYWYRQDPGQGLRLIYYSQIVNDFQKGDIAEGYSVSREKKESFPLTVTSAQKNPTAFYLCASSMRPGGAYGYTFGSGTRLTVV.

This clone was observed at least ten times. This chain joins TRBV11-3 and TRBJ2-1; 8 nucleotides align to TRBD2. From germline, CDR1 is SGHNT and CDR2 YENEEA. The V segment lost 5 bases and the J segment 0 bases; nucleotides outside the gene matches: 3. The CDR3 runs 15 residues. The CDR3 DNA sequence: TGTGCCAGCAGCGCCACTAGCGGCTCCTACAATGAGCAGTTCTTC. Translated, it gives CASSATSGSYNEQFF.

The J gene is TRBJ1-5, the V gene TRBV28; TRBD1 matches 7 bases. The V and J ends lost 6 bases and 4 bases, in that order; junction bases with no gene match: 6. CDR1 and CDR2 from the germline V gene are MDHEN and SYDVKM. CDR3 length: 14 amino acids. CDR3 coding DNA: TGTGCCAGCAGGGTCGGGACAGCGAATCAGCCCCAGCATTTT. The encoded protein is CASRVGTANQPQHF. Based on the CDR3 plus reference TRBV28 and TRBJ1-5, the full variable domain is DVKVTQSSRYLVKRTGEKVFLECVQDMDHENMFWYRQDPGLGLRLIYFSYDVKMKEKGDIPEGYSVSREKKERFSLILESASTNQTSMYLCASRVGTANQPQHFGDGTRLSIL.

The chain combines TRBV30 with TRBJ1-3, with D uncertain. This CDR3 has 13 residues. CDR1 is GTSNPN and CDR2 is SVGIG in the germline V gene (reference sequence). V lost 4 bases, J lost 2 bases, and 9 bases lay in between. CDR3 sequence reads: CAWTLLPGNTIYF. The CDR3 region has the DNA TGTGCCTGGACCTTGCTACCTGGAAACACCATATATTTT.

The V gene is TRBV6-5, the J gene TRBJ1-6; perhaps TRBD1 as D (6 bases). CDR1 is MNHEY and CDR2 is SVGAGI in the germline V gene. This CDR3 contains 13 residues. V gave up 6 bases and J gave up 8 bases, with 11 bases separating them. CDR3 DNA sequence: TGTGCCAGCAGGACAGGCCGTGATTCACCCCTCCACTTT. Protein: CASRTGRDSPLHF.

The chain is built from TRBV4-3 and TRBJ1-1; possibly TRBD1 for D (5 bases). This CDR3 is built from 16 residues. V lost 1 base and J lost 0, with 12 bases in between. CDR1 is LGHNA and CDR2 is YSLEER in the germline V gene. The CDR3 sequence: CASSQVPRELNTEAFF. Here the CDR3 DNA reads TGCGCCAGCAGCCAAGTCCCCAGGGAACTGAACACTGAAGCTTTCTTT.

This clone was seen more than once but under ten times. The junction shows a germline mismatch at one end, possibly a read error. The CDR3 region is CASSQGLAFGDTQYF. The CDR3 nucleotides are TGTGCTAGCAGCCAGGGACTAGCGTTCGGAGATACGCAGTATTTT. This chain joins TRBV7-7 and TRBJ2-3; 10 bases agree with TRBD2. The V gene's germline CDR1 is SSHAT and CDR2 FNYEAQ (reference sequence). The CDR3 has 15 amino acids.

This sequence joins TRBV4-3 and TRBJ2-7, with no clear D. V lost 0 bases, J lost 3 bases, and 9 bases lay in between. CDR3 size: 14 residues. Germline V gives CDR1 LGHNA, CDR2 YSLEER. The CDR3 coding sequence is TGCGCCAGCAGCCAAGAGGAACACTACTACGAGCAGTACTTC. Protein: CASSQEEHYYEQYF.

The CDR3 reads CASSLAGGLYNEQFF. The CDR3, as DNA: TGTGCCAGCTCCCTAGCGGGAGGGCTCTACAATGAGCAGTTCTTC. The chain has TRBV7-2 and TRBJ2-1; 12 positions agree with TRBD2. CDR1 is SGHTA and CDR2 is FQGNSA in the germline V gene. The junction had 5 bases not matched to a gene; V was cut back by 8 bases and J by 3 bases. The CDR3 consists of 15 residues.

The genes are TRBV29-1 and TRBJ1-1; TRBD1 aligns across 7 bases. The ends lost 7 bases at V and 5 bases at J; junction bases unmatched: 4. The CDR3 is 11 amino acids. Germline assignment: CDR1 SQVTM and CDR2 ANQGSEA. As DNA, the CDR3 is TGCAGCGGGAACAGGGGAACTGAAGCTTTCTTT. This sequence encodes CSGNRGTEAFF.

The gene calls are TRBV30 and TRBJ2-7; 10 nucleotides match TRBD1. CDR1 and CDR2 (germline): GTSNPN, SVGIG (reference sequence). With 2 bases clipped from V and 1 base from J, the junction kept 8 bases outside the gene matches. The CDR3 consists of 16 residues. The DNA of the CDR3 is TGTGCCTGGAGTCCTGACACGGGACAGGGGTCCTACGAGCAGTACTTC. Translated: CAWSPDTGQGSYEQYF.

V usage is TRBV28 and J usage is TRBJ2-7; 8 bases line up with TRBD2. The CDR3 runs 13 residues. In germline, CDR1 is MDHEN, CDR2 SYDVKM. CDR3 loop: CATRGSGSHEQYF. CDR3 DNA sequence: TGTGCTACGAGGGGGAGCGGGAGCCACGAGCAGTACTTC.

The CDR3 region is CASSKQGYQETQYF. The DNA of the CDR3 is TGTGCCAGCAGTAAACAGGGGTACCAAGAGACCCAGTACTTC. The chain couples TRBV6-5 to TRBJ2-5; 7 bases are shared with TRBD1. CDR1 is MNHEY and CDR2 is SVGAGI in the germline V gene. The CDR3 loop spans 14 amino acids. V dropped 5 bases and J dropped 0; count of bases not matched to a gene: 3.

The chain recombines TRBV9 with TRBJ1-1, with 8 bases fitting TRBD1. CDR1 and CDR2 (germline): SGDLS, YYNGEE. V dropped 4 bases and J dropped 2; count of bases not matched to a gene: 7. The length of the CDR3 is 15 residues. CDR3 residues: CASSILDRVNTEAFF. CDR3 DNA: TGTGCCAGCAGCATCCTGGACAGGGTAAACACTGAAGCTTTCTTT.

This clone was detected once. The rearrangement uses TRBV27 and TRBJ2-1; perhaps TRBD2 as D (6 bases). Germline V CDR1 and CDR2: MNHEY, SMNVEV (reference sequence). Between the trimmed V and J ends, which lost 2 bases and 5 bases, there was a span of 19 bases. This CDR3 has 17 amino acids. The CDR3 region has the DNA TGTGCCAGCAGTTTAGCGTGGAGGGCCGAGTTTAACAATGAGCAGTTCTTC. It translates to CASSLAWRAEFNNEQFF.

The V and J genes are TRBV2 and TRBJ1-6, with TRBD1 matching over 7 bases. Germline V CDR1 and CDR2: SNHLY, FYNNEI. CDR3 size: 15 residues. The V gene end was trimmed by 7 bases and the J gene end by 1 base; junction bases not matched to a gene: 4. The CDR3 loop reads CASKGRGSYNSPLHF. The DNA of the CDR3 is TGTGCCAGCAAAGGCAGGGGGTCCTATAATTCACCCCTCCACTTT.

J is TRBJ2-5 and V is TRBV11-2; the match to TRBD2 covers 10 bases. V was pared by 1 base and J by 4 bases, with 6 bases of the junction left unmatched. The CDR3 totals 16 residues. Germline loops: CDR1 SGHAT, CDR2 FQNNGV. The CDR3 loop is CASSLGLAGVGETQYF. CDR3 bases: TGTGCCAGCAGCTTAGGTCTAGCGGGAGTGGGAGAGACCCAGTACTTC.